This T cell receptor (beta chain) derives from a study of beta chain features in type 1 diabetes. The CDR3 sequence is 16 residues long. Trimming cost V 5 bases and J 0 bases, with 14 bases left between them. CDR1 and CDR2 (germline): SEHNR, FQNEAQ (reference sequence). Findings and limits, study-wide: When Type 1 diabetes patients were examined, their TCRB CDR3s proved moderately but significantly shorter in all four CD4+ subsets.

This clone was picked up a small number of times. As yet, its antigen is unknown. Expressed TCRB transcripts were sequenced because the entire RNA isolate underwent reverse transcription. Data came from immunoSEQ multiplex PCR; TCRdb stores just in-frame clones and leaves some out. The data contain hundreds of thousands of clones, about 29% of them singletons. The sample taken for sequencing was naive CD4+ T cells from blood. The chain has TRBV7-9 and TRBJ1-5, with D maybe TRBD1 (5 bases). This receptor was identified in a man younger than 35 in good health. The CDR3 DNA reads TGTGCCAGCAGCGACTGGGGCTCCAATAGCAATCAGCCCCAGCATTTT. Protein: CASSDWGSNSNQPQHF.